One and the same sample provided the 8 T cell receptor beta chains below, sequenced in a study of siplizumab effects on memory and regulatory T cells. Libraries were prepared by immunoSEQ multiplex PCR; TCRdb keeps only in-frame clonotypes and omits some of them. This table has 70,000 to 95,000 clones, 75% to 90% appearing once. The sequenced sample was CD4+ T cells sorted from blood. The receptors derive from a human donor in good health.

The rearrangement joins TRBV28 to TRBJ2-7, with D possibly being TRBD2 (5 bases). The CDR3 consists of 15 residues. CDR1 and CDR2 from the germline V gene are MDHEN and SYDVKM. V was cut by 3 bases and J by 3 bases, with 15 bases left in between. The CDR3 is CASSFIEEGIYEQYF. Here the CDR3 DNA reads TGTGCCAGCAGTTTTATCGAAGAGGGCATCTACGAGCAGTACTTC.

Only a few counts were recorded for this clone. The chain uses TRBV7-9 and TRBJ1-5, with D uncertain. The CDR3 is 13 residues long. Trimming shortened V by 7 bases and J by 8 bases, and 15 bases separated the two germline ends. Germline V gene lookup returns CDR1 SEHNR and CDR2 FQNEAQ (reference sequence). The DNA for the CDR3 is TGTGCCAGCACCATGGGCCCGTTGGAGCCCCAGCATTTT. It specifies CASTMGPLEPQHF.

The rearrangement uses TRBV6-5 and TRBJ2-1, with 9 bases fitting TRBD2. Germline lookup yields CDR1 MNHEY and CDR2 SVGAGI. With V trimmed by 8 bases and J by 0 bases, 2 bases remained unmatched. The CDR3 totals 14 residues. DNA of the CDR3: TGTGCCAGCCTACTAGCGGGCTCCTACAATGAGCAGTTCTTC. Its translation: CASLLAGSYNEQFF.

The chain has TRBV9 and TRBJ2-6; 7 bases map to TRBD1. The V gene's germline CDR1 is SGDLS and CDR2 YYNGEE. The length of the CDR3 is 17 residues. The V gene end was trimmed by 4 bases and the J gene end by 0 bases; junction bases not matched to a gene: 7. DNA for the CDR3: TGTGCCAGCAGCCCCCGGACAGGTAGCTCTGGGGCCAACGTCCTGACTTTC. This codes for CASSPRTGSSGANVLTF.

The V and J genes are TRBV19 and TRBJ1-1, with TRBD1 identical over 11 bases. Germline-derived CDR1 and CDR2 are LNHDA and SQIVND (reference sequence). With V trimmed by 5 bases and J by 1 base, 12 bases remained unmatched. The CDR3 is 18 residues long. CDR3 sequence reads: CASSPTGTGGKGNTEAFF. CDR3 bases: TGTGCCAGTAGTCCAACCGGGACAGGGGGGAAGGGGAACACTGAAGCTTTCTTT.

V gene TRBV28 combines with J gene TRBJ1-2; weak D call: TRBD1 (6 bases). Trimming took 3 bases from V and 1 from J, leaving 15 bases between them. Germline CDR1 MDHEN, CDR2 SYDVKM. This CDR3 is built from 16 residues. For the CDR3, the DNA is TGTGCCAGCAGTTTCGACGGGGGCGATTTTAACTATGGCTACACCTTC. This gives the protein CASSFDGGDFNYGYTF.

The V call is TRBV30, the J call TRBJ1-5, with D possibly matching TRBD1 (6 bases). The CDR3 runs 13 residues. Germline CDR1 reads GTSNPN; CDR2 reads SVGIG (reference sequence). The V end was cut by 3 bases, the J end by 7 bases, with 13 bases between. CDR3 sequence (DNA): TGTGCCTGGAGCCGGGGGGCCTGGCAGCCCCAGCATTTT. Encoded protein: CAWSRGAWQPQHF. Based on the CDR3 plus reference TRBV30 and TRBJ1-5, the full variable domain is SQTIHQWPATLVQPVGSPLSLECTVEGTSNPNLYWYRQAAGRGLQLLFYSVGIGQISSEVPQNLSASRPQDRQFILSSKKLLLSDSGFYLCAWSRGAWQPQHFGDGTRLSIL.

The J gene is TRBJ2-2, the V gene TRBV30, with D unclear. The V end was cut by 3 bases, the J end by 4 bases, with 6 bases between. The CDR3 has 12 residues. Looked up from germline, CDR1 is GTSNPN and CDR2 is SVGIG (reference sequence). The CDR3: CAWSISTGELFF. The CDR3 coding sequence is TGTGCCTGGAGCATTAGCACCGGGGAGCTGTTTTTT.